A single sample is the source of the 18 T cell receptor beta chains below, sequenced in a study of response to subunit inactivated influenza vaccine. MiXCR was run by TCRdb on the RT-PCR reads, yielding one entry per CDR3 protein. The sample consists of roughly 790,000 distinct CDR3 sequences, 21% of them appearing once. Sequencing used PBMCs from blood, obtained about 5 days after vaccination. Source of these receptors: a man aged 50-59 years who received an inactivated influenza vaccine.

The sample holds many counts of this clonotype. The chain carries TRBV18 and TRBJ2-2; 9 nucleotides align to TRBD1. V gave up 4 bases and J gave up 3 bases; unmatched junction bases: 3. Germline V gives CDR1 KGHSH, CDR2 LQKENI. The CDR3 spans 15 residues. CDR3 sequence: CASSQRTGDTGELFF. CDR3 bases: TGTGCCAGCTCACAGCGGACAGGGGACACCGGGGAGCTGTTTTTT.

The CDR3 coding sequence is TGTGCCAGCAGCTTGGGACCTGAAAAACTGTTTTTT. Protein: CASSLGPEKLFF. The chain recombines TRBV7-9 with TRBJ1-4; D may be TRBD1 (5 bases). This CDR3 has 12 amino acids. CDR1 and CDR2 from the germline V gene are SEHNR and FQNEAQ (reference sequence). Trimming pared 3 bases from V and 7 bases from J, leaving 6 bases between.

The V call is TRBV20-1, the J call TRBJ1-3; the D gene is possibly TRBD1 (5 bases). The CDR3 extends over 14 amino acids. The V end was cut by 2 bases, the J end by 2 bases, with 10 bases between. Germline V gene lookup returns CDR1 DFQATT and CDR2 SNEGSKA (reference sequence). The chain's CDR3 is CSARSRGTGNTIYF. The CDR3 bases are TGCAGTGCTAGATCGAGGGGAACTGGAAACACCATATATTTT.

This clonotype was recorded a few times. V usage is TRBV20-1 and J usage is TRBJ1-1, with unresolved D. The V end lost 6 bases, the J end lost 2 bases, and 19 bases lay between the germline ends. There are 15 residues in the CDR3. Germline V gives CDR1 DFQATT, CDR2 SNEGSKA (reference sequence). For the CDR3, the DNA is TGCAGTGCAAGACCTTCGGGGAGGGTAAACACTGAAGCTTTCTTT. Translated, it gives CSARPSGRVNTEAFF.

This clonotype was counted only a few times. The chain is built from TRBV7-2 and TRBJ2-1; D ambiguous. Germline CDR1 and CDR2: SGHTA and FQGNSA. The CDR3 sequence is 12 residues long. Trimming left V 5 bases short and J 13 bases short, with 15 bases between. The CDR3: CASSPRVGFQFF. CDR3 nucleotides: TGTGCCAGCAGCCCCCGGGTAGGTTTCCAGTTCTTC. Combining the CDR3 with reference TRBV7-2 and TRBJ2-1 gives the whole variable domain GAGVSQSPSNKVTEKGKDVELRCDPISGHTALYWYRQSLGQGLEFLIYFQGNSAPDKSGLPSDRFSAERTGGSVSTLTIQRTQQEDSAVYLCASSPRVGFQFFGPGTRLTVL.

Ten or more counts support this clonotype. This chain uses TRBV12-3 or TRBV12-4 with TRBJ2-3; 11 nucleotides match TRBD2. The CDR3 sequence is 13 residues long. The V gene end was trimmed by 7 bases and the J gene end by 3 bases; junction bases not matched to a gene: 0. The CDR3 protein is CASTSGGTDTQYF. The CDR3 region has the DNA TGTGCCAGCACTAGCGGGGGGACAGATACGCAGTATTTT.

The genes are TRBV28 and TRBJ2-7; D gene uncertain. The CDR3 contains 12 residues. The germline gives CDR1 MDHEN, CDR2 SYDVKM. V shed 4 bases and J shed 7 bases, with 11 bases lying between them. The CDR3 spells CASSSPVGEQYF. The CDR3 nucleotides read TGTGCCAGCAGTTCCCCGGTAGGGGAGCAGTACTTC.

In its sample, this clonotype was seen a few times. The chain joins TRBV15 to TRBJ2-5; D uncertain. The CDR3 contains 15 residues. V gave up 1 base and J gave up 1 base, with 10 bases separating them. Germline CDR1 LNHNV, CDR2 YYDKDF (reference sequence). In nucleotides, the CDR3 is TGTGCCACCAGCAGAGGGCCTGCACTCCAAGAGACCCAGTACTTC. Translated, it gives CATSRGPALQETQYF. Complete variable domain (other parts from reference TRBV15 and TRBJ2-5): DAMVIQNPRYQVTQFGKPVTLSCSQTLNHNVMYWYQQKSSQAPKLLFHYYDKDFNNEADTPDNFQSRRPNTSFCFLDIRSPGLGDTAMYLCATSRGPALQETQYFGPGTRLLVL.

V is TRBV10-3 and J is TRBJ2-7, with 7 bases fitting TRBD2. Losses at the gene ends were 2 bases for V and 5 bases for J; bases not matched to a gene: 6. The germline CDR1 and CDR2 sequences are ENHRY and SYGVKD. This CDR3 spans 14 amino acids. The CDR3 protein is CAISEAGAMHEQYF. In DNA, the CDR3 is TGTGCCATCAGTGAGGCGGGAGCGATGCACGAGCAGTACTTC.

This chain links TRBV12-3 or TRBV12-4 with TRBJ1-1; D remains unclear. This CDR3 contains 12 residues. V was shortened by 8 bases and J by 8 bases, with 15 bases between the two germline ends. The CDR3 loop is CASSRNGREAFF. The CDR3, as DNA: TGTGCCAGCTCCCGGAATGGGAGAGAAGCTTTCTTT.

The chain has TRBV7-6 and TRBJ2-3, with D possibly being TRBD2 (6 bases). This CDR3 is 17 amino acids long. The germline V gene encodes CDR1 SGHVS and CDR2 FNYEAQ. Trimming shortened V by 8 bases and J by 0 bases, and 21 bases separated the two germline ends. CDR3 bases: TGTGCCAGCCTCCCTTCGTCGGGACTTTCAAGCACAGATACGCAGTATTTT. It codes for CASLPSSGLSSTDTQYF.

The CDR3: CSAHRGPTQETQYF. CDR3 coding DNA: TGCAGTGCCCACCGGGGCCCTACCCAAGAGACCCAGTACTTC. The chain uses TRBV20-1 and TRBJ2-5; D is tentatively TRBD1 or TRBD2 (5 bases each). Germline-derived CDR1 and CDR2 are DFQATT and SNEGSKA (reference sequence). This CDR3 has 14 amino acids. V was trimmed by 6 bases and J by 1 base, leaving 15 bases between them.

This clonotype came up many times. The junction departs from the called germline gene at one end, perhaps through a read error. The chain has TRBV12-3 or TRBV12-4 and TRBJ1-4; no clear D. This CDR3 has 13 residues. CDR3 sequence reads: CASSLGAREKLFF. The CDR3 DNA follows: TGCGCCAGCAGCTTGGGAGCGAGAGAAAAACTGTTTTTT.

V usage is TRBV9 and J usage is TRBJ2-7; D call uncertain. The CDR3 is made up of 15 amino acids. Trimming cost V 0 bases and J 0 bases, with 10 bases left between them. Germline V gene data show CDR1 as SGDLS and CDR2 as YYNGEE. The CDR3 loop is CASSVGPVASYEQYF. CDR3 nucleotide sequence: TGTGCCAGCAGCGTAGGCCCAGTAGCCTCCTACGAGCAGTACTTC.

This clonotype occurred a few times. This chain uses TRBV5-1 with TRBJ2-5; 8 bases map to TRBD2. Looked up from germline, CDR1 is SGHRS and CDR2 is YFSETQ. The CDR3 runs 16 residues. With V trimmed by 4 bases and J by 3 bases, 11 bases remained unmatched. DNA of the CDR3: TGCGCCAGCAGCCAGGGACTAGGGCCAGGAAAAGAGACCCAGTACTTC. It codes for CASSQGLGPGKETQYF.

This rearrangement joins TRBV5-1 to TRBJ2-2; the match to TRBD1 covers 8 bases. The ends lost 4 bases at V and 4 bases at J; junction bases unmatched: 9. This CDR3 has 16 residues. Germline CDR1 reads SGHRS; CDR2 reads YFSETQ. CDR3 loop: CASSPTGVFGTGELFF. The CDR3 DNA follows: TGCGCCAGCAGCCCGACAGGGGTTTTTGGCACCGGGGAGCTGTTTTTT.

This clonotype has a count of ten or more. The genes are TRBV12-3 or TRBV12-4 and TRBJ2-5; the match to TRBD2 covers 7 bases. The CDR3 loop spans 15 amino acids. Unmatched junction bases numbered 8, after V lost 6 bases and J lost 1 base. The CDR3 nucleotides are TGTGCCAGCAGCTGGCGGGGGTTACGCCAAGAGACCCAGTACTTC. It specifies CASSWRGLRQETQYF.

This clonotype was counted a few times. The rearrangement links TRBV14 to TRBJ2-1; D perhaps matches TRBD2 (5 bases). V lost 4 bases and J 0 bases, leaving 16 bases between the germline ends. From germline, CDR1 is SGHDN and CDR2 FVKESK. The length of the CDR3 is 17 residues. CDR3 nucleotide sequence: TGTGCCAGCAGCCCCCTTTCTTCGGGGAGCTCCTACAATGAGCAGTTCTTC. This gives the protein CASSPLSSGSSYNEQFF.